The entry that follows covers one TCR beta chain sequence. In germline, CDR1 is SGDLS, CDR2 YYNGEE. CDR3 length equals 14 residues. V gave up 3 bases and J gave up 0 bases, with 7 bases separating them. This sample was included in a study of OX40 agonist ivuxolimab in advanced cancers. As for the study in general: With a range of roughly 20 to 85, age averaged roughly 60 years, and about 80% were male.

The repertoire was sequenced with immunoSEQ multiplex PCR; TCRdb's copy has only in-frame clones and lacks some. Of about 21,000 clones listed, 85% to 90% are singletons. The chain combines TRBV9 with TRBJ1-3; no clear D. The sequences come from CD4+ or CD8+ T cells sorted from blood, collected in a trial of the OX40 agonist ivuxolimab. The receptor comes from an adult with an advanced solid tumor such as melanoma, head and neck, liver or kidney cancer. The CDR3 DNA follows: TGTGCCAGCAGCGACGGATACTCTGGAAACACCATATATTTT. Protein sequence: CASSDGYSGNTIYF. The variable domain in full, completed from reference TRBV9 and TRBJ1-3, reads DSGVTQTPKHLITATGQRVTLRCSPRSGDLSVYWYQQSLDQGLQFLIQYYNGEERAKGNILERFSAQQFPDLHSELNLSSLELGDSALYFCASSDGYSGNTIYFGEGSWLTVV.